These 7 T cell receptor beta chains originate from one sample sequenced in a study of CD8+CD57+ T cells in acquired aplastic anemia. Individuals selected for sequencing had exhibited CD8+CD57+ cell expansion on flow cytometry. Profiling that covered TCR beta VDJ and CDR3 relied on genomic DNA as its template. TCRdb reanalysed the reads using MiXCR and keeps one entry per CDR3 protein. The sample has just over 450,000 distinct CDR3 sequences; around 30% are singletons. Material for sequencing was sorted CD4+, CD8+, or CD8+CD57+ T cells (not recorded which) from PBMCs. The receptors stem from a human donor with aplastic anemia.

This clonotype came up a few times. The chain employs TRBV4-2 and TRBJ1-3; no clear D gene. There are 16 residues in the CDR3. Germline CDR1 and CDR2: LGHNA and YNFKEQ. Trimming took off 2 bases at V and 0 bases at J, with 11 bases between the two ends. CDR3 DNA: TGTGCCAGCAGCCAAATTCGGGCCGACTCTGGAAACACCATATATTTT. This codes for CASSQIRADSGNTIYF.

The table lists this clonotype with a few counts. The genes are TRBV6-5 and TRBJ2-2; D unresolved. The CDR3 runs to 14 residues. Germline-derived CDR1 and CDR2 are MNHEY and SVGAGI. Trimming cost V 1 base and J 8 bases, with 11 bases left between them. The CDR3 spells CASSYFRTAGELFF. DNA of the CDR3: TGTGCCAGCAGTTACTTCAGGACGGCGGGGGAGCTGTTTTTT.

This clonotype was seen repeatedly, ten times or more. J is TRBJ1-1 and V is TRBV5-1; the D gene is possibly TRBD1 (6 bases). V shed 4 bases and J shed 3 bases, with 16 bases lying between them. There are 15 residues in the CDR3. CDR1 and CDR2 from the germline V gene are SGHRS and YFSETQ. CDR3: CASSLQGFSDTEAFF. CDR3 DNA: TGCGCCAGCAGCCTTCAGGGGTTTTCGGACACTGAAGCTTTCTTT.

A note on this clonotype: Since a much larger clone is just one base distant, this may be a read error. The chain employs TRBV2 and TRBJ2-7; 8 positions match TRBD1. V gave up 6 bases and J gave up 3 bases; unmatched junction bases: 10. Germline loops: CDR1 SNHLY, CDR2 FYNNEI. The CDR3 is 15 residues long. The CDR3 nucleotides read TGTGCCAGCAGCGCAGGACAGGGAGGCGACTACGAGCAGTACTTC. Its protein product is CASSAGQGGDYEQYF.

In its sample, this clonotype was seen many times. The V gene is TRBV7-8, the J gene TRBJ2-3, with 7 positions matching TRBD2. The CDR3 runs 15 residues. The J segment lost 6 bases and the V segment lost 3 bases, leaving 9 bases of the junction unmatched. Looked up from germline, CDR1 is SGHVS and CDR2 is FQNEAQ. CDR3 residues: CASSFGLEAADTQYF. As DNA, the CDR3 is TGTGCCAGCAGCTTCGGACTAGAGGCAGCCGATACGCAGTATTTT.

The chain has TRBV7-9 and TRBJ2-7, with D uncertain. The CDR3 is 12 residues long. V gave up 5 bases and J gave up 6 bases, with 11 bases separating them. Germline V gene lookup returns CDR1 SEHNR and CDR2 FQNEAQ (reference sequence). The CDR3 nucleotides are TGTGCCAGCAGCCCCAATCCAAGCGAGCAGTACTTC. This gives the protein CASSPNPSEQYF.

V and J are TRBV20-1 and TRBJ2-5, with 12 positions matching TRBD2. In germline, CDR1 is DFQATT, CDR2 SNEGSKA (reference sequence). V lost 0 bases to trimming and J lost 5 bases; unmatched junction nucleotides: 4. CDR3 size: 15 residues. The CDR3 spells CSARDGLAGSETQYF. The DNA for the CDR3 is TGCAGTGCTAGAGACGGACTAGCGGGGTCGGAGACCCAGTACTTC.